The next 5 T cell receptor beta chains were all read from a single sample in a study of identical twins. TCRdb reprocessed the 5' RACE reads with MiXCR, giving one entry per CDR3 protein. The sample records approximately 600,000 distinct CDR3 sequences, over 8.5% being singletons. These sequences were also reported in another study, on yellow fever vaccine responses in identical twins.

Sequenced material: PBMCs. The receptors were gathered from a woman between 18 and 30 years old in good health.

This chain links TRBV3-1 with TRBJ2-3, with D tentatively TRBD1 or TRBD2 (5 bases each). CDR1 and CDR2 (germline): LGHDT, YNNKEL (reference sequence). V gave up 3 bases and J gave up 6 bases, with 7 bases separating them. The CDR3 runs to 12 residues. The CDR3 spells CASSHRDDTQYF. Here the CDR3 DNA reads TGTGCCAGCAGCCATCGGGACGATACGCAGTATTTT.

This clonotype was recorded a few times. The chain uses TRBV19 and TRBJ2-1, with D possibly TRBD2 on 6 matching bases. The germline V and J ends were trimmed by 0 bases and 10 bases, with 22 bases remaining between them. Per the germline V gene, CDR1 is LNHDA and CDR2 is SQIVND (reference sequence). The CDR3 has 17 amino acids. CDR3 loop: CASSIDQPPRSGREQFF. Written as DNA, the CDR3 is TGTGCCAGTAGTATAGATCAACCCCCCCGTAGCGGTCGGGAGCAGTTCTTC.

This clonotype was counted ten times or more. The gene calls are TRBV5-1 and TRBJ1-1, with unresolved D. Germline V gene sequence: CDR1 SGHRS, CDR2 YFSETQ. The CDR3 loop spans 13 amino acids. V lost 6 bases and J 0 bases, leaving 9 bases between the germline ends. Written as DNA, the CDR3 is TGCGCCAGCAATACAGCCTTGAACACTGAAGCTTTCTTT. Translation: CASNTALNTEAFF.

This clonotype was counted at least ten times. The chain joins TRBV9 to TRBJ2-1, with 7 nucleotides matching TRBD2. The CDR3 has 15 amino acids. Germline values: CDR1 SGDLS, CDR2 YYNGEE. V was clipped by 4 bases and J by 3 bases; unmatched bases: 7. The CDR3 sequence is CASSKREGYYNEQFF. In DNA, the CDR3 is TGTGCCAGCAGCAAGCGGGAAGGTTACTACAATGAGCAGTTCTTC.

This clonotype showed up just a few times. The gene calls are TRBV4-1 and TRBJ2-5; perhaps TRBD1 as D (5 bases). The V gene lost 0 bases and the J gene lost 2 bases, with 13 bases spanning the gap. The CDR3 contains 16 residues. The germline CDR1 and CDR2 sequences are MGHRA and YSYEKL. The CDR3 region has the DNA TGCGCCAGCAGCCAAGAAAAAACAAGGGGACAAGAGACCCAGTACTTC. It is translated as CASSQEKTRGQETQYF.